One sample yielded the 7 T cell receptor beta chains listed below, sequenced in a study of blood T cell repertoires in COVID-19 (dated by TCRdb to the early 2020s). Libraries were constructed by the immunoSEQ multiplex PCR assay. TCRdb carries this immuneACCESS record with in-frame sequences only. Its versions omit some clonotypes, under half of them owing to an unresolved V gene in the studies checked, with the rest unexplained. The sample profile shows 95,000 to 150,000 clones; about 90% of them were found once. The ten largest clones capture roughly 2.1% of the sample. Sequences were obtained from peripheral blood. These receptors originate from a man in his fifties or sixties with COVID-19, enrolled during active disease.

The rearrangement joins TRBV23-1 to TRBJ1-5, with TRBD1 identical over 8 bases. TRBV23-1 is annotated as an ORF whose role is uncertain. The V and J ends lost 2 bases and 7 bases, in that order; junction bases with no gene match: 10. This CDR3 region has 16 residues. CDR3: CASSQGDRGFTQPQHF. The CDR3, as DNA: TGCGCCAGCAGTCAAGGAGACAGGGGATTTACGCAGCCCCAGCATTTT.

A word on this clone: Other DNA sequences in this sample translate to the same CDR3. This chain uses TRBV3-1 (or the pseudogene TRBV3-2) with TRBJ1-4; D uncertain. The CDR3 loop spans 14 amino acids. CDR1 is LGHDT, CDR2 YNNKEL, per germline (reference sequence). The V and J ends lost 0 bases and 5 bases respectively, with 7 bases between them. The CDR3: CASSQDLANEKLFF. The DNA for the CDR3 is TGTGCCAGCAGCCAAGATTTAGCCAATGAAAAACTGTTTTTT.

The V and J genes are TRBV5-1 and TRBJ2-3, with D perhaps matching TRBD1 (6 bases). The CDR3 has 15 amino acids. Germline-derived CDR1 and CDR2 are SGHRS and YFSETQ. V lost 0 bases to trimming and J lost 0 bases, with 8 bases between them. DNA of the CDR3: TGCGCCAGCAGCTTGGAGGGGGTGAGCACAGATACGCAGTATTTT. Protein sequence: CASSLEGVSTDTQYF.

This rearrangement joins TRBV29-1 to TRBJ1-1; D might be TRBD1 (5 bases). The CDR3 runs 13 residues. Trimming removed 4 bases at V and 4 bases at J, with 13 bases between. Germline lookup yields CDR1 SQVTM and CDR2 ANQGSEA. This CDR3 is CSVARGGGTEAFF. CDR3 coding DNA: TGCAGCGTTGCCCGGGGGGGTGGCACTGAAGCTTTCTTT.

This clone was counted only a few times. In nucleotides, the CDR3 is TGCGCCAGCAGCCTCGTGGACAGGGGAAAAACCGGGGAGCTGTTTTTT. It is translated as CASSLVDRGKTGELFF. The chain employs TRBV4-1 and TRBJ2-2, with 9 positions matching TRBD1. J was trimmed by 5 bases and V by 4 bases; bases with no gene match: 8. Germline CDR1 reads MGHRA; CDR2 reads YSYEKL. The length of the CDR3 is 16 residues.

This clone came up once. This CDR3 is CASGGTSGYEQYF. The CDR3 coding sequence is TGTGCCAGCGGGGGGACTAGCGGTTACGAGCAGTACTTC. The V call is TRBV2, the J call TRBJ2-7; 11 bases line up with TRBD2. The germline gives CDR1 SNHLY, CDR2 FYNNEI. The CDR3 covers 13 residues. Unmatched junction bases numbered 4, after V lost 8 bases and J lost 4 bases.

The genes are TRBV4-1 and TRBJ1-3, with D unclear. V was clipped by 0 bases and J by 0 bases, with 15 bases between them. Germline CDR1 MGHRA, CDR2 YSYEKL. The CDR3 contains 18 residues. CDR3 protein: CASSQESGVTYSGNTIYF. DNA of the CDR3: TGCGCCAGCAGCCAAGAATCGGGAGTTACCTACTCTGGAAACACCATATATTTT.